The 27 T cell receptor beta chains given below trace back to one sample, sequenced in a study of CD8 T cells in Susac syndrome (dated by TCRdb to about 2019). To prepare the library, the immunoSEQ multiplex PCR assay was applied. RNA was extracted with the RNeasy kit and roughly 0.45 to 1 ug was reverse transcribed using random hexamers. TCRdb passed the public sequencing reads through fastp at Q25 and MiXCR, retaining productive beta sequences. Rows are combined by CDR3 protein, so each entry shows the most common genes and DNA. The sample profile shows 100,000 to 150,000 distinct CDR3 sequences; more than 90% of them were found once. Together, the top ten hold more than 0.095% of the sample. Sequenced input: CD4+ T cells from PBMCs. Every receptor here comes from a human donor in good health.

The chain carries TRBV5-1 and TRBJ2-7; 16 bases fit TRBD2. The V gene's germline CDR1 is SGHRS and CDR2 YFSETQ. This CDR3 has 16 residues. After removal of 4 bases from V and 5 bases from J, the junction contained 6 bases not matched to a gene. This CDR3 reads CASSPGLAGGTDEQYF. The DNA for the CDR3 is TGCGCCAGCAGCCCGGGACTAGCGGGAGGGACCGACGAGCAGTACTTC.

The chain links TRBV6-5 to TRBJ2-3; no clear D gene. With 7 bases removed from V and 7 bases from J, the gap between germline ends came to 12 bases. This CDR3 comprises 12 residues. Germline lookup yields CDR1 MNHEY and CDR2 SVGAGI. CDR3 nucleotides: TGTGCCAGCACCCCGGACGGGTATACGCAGTATTTT. Protein: CASTPDGYTQYF.

This chain connects TRBV5-1 to TRBJ2-1; 7 bases are shared with TRBD2. CDR3 size: 14 residues. Germline trimming cut 7 bases from V and 10 bases from J; bases unmatched to any gene: 14. CDR1 and CDR2 from the germline V gene are SGHRS and YFSETQ. CDR3 bases: TGCGCCAGCCGATGGGGGAGGGGTCTCCCGGAGCAGTTCTTC. This codes for CASRWGRGLPEQFF.

This clonotype was recorded once. This sequence joins TRBV3-1 and TRBJ2-7; 9 nucleotides line up with TRBD1. V shed 4 bases, J shed 6 bases, and the junction held 7 bases outside the gene matches. The germline V gene has CDR1 LGHDT and CDR2 YNNKEL (reference sequence). The CDR3 covers 14 residues. CDR3 DNA sequence: TGTGCCAGCAGCCCAGGGACAGGGTCGTTCGAGCAGTACTTC. It specifies CASSPGTGSFEQYF.

The chain carries TRBV20-1 and TRBJ2-5; a possible D gene is TRBD2 (6 bases). From germline, CDR1 is DFQATT and CDR2 SNEGSKA (reference sequence). V shed 1 base and J shed 0 bases, with 6 bases lying between them. The CDR3 totals 13 residues. CDR3 in amino acids: CSARGDYQETQYF. In DNA, the CDR3 is TGCAGTGCTAGAGGGGACTACCAAGAGACCCAGTACTTC.

The chain employs TRBV12-3 or TRBV12-4 and TRBJ2-3, with D perhaps TRBD2 (5 bases). The V end lost 3 bases, the J end lost 6 bases, and 10 bases lay between the germline ends. CDR3 size: 13 residues. CDR3 amino acids: CASSFGVPDTQYF. The CDR3 nucleotides are TGTGCCAGCAGTTTCGGGGTCCCGGATACGCAGTATTTT.

This clonotype has a handful of counts. The CDR3: CASSFSSTDTQYF. The CDR3 coding sequence is TGTGCCAGCTCATTCTCTAGCACAGATACGCAGTATTTT. The rearrangement joins TRBV18 to TRBJ2-3; D unresolved. The CDR3 runs 13 residues. Deletions cut 5 bases from V and 0 bases from J, with 6 bases between. Germline lookup yields CDR1 KGHSH and CDR2 LQKENI.

The chain couples TRBV7-6 to TRBJ1-5; no clear D. Trimming removed 8 bases from V and 2 bases from J, with 13 bases in between. The V gene's germline CDR1 is SGHVS and CDR2 FNYEAQ. There are 14 residues in the CDR3. In nucleotides, the CDR3 is TGTGCCAGCTGTGCCACAATGGGCAATCAGCCCCAGCATTTT. It specifies CASCATMGNQPQHF.

This rearrangement joins TRBV29-1 to TRBJ2-7; D gene unclear. The V gene's germline CDR1 is SQVTM and CDR2 ANQGSEA. This CDR3 region has 11 residues. The V and J ends lost 2 bases and 0 bases respectively, with 2 bases between them. CDR3 nucleotide sequence: TGCAGCGTTGAATTCTCCTACGAGCAGTACTTC. Translation gives CSVEFSYEQYF.

This clonotype was observed a single time. The V call is TRBV7-2, the J call TRBJ2-5, with 12 nucleotides matching TRBD2. The CDR3 runs 15 residues. Trimming cost V 4 bases and J 4 bases; bases outside gene matches: 4. The germline V gene has CDR1 SGHTA and CDR2 FQGNSA. In nucleotides, the CDR3 is TGTGCCAGCAGCTCGCTAGCGGGAGGGAGAGAGACCCAGTACTTC. It specifies CASSSLAGGRETQYF.

This chain links TRBV5-6 with TRBJ2-1, with TRBD2 as a possible D gene (6 bases). The V gene lost 1 base and the J gene lost 4 bases, with 9 bases spanning the gap. Looked up from germline, CDR1 is SGHDT and CDR2 is YYEEEE. This CDR3 has 14 residues. This chain's CDR3 is CASSLYGLYNEQFF. CDR3 DNA: TGTGCCAGCAGCTTGTATGGACTATACAATGAGCAGTTCTTC.

The chain has TRBV29-1 and TRBJ2-3; 13 nucleotides align to TRBD2. V lost 3 bases and J lost 3; bases outside the gene matches: 12. There are 18 residues in the CDR3. Looked up from germline, CDR1 is SQVTM and CDR2 is ANQGSEA. The CDR3 reads CSVDALTSGRAWTDTQYF. The CDR3 DNA reads as TGCAGCGTTGACGCCCTTACTAGCGGGAGGGCCTGGACAGATACGCAGTATTTT.

The genes are TRBV30 and TRBJ2-2; 12 bases are shared with TRBD1. Germline values: CDR1 GTSNPN, CDR2 SVGIG (reference sequence). V shed 2 bases and J 4 bases; nucleotides not matched to a gene: 2. CDR3 length: 15 residues. Here the CDR3 reads CAWSRDRGRTGELFF. The CDR3 bases are TGTGCCTGGAGTAGGGACAGGGGGCGCACCGGGGAGCTGTTTTTT.

The chain combines TRBV4-1 with TRBJ1-3; the D gene is possibly TRBD1 (6 bases). V was cut by 1 base and J by 1 base, with 8 bases left in between. Per the germline V gene, CDR1 is MGHRA and CDR2 is YSYEKL. The length of the CDR3 is 15 residues. The CDR3 DNA is TGCGCCAGCAGCCAAGCCACAGGGTCTGGAAACACCATATATTTT. It encodes CASSQATGSGNTIYF.

The rearrangement joins TRBV28 to TRBJ2-5; 7 positions match TRBD1. Germline CDR1 MDHEN, CDR2 SYDVKM. This CDR3 is 14 amino acids long. Trimming cost V 5 bases and J 4 bases; bases outside gene matches: 7. CDR3 DNA: TGTGCCAGCAGTCGTACGGACAGGCGAGAGACCCAGTACTTC. It specifies CASSRTDRRETQYF.

The chain links TRBV7-2 to TRBJ2-2, with 7 positions matching TRBD2. The CDR3 contains 16 residues. The V and J ends lost 5 bases and 4 bases, in that order; junction bases with no gene match: 10. Germline V lookup: CDR1 SGHTA, CDR2 FQGNSA. CDR3 sequence (DNA): TGTGCCAGCAGCCAAGAGGCGGGAGCGGTCACCGGGGAGCTGTTTTTT. This codes for CASSQEAGAVTGELFF.

This clonotype was observed a handful of times. This rearrangement joins TRBV5-1 to TRBJ1-2; D remains ambiguous. Germline V gives CDR1 SGHRS, CDR2 YFSETQ. V lost 0 bases, J lost 3 bases, and 9 bases lay in between. The CDR3 runs to 14 residues. The DNA of the CDR3 is TGCGCCAGCAGCTTGGATCTTGGGGACTATGGCTACACCTTC. This codes for CASSLDLGDYGYTF.

The chain links TRBV9 to TRBJ1-2; the match to TRBD1 covers 8 bases. J gave up 4 bases and V 3 bases, and 14 bases lay outside the gene matches. This CDR3 has 17 amino acids. Germline loops: CDR1 SGDLS, CDR2 YYNGEE. CDR3 in DNA: TGTGCCAGCAGCGGTATACCCGGACAGGGCCCTGGCTATGGCTACACCTTC. As protein: CASSGIPGQGPGYGYTF. The complete variable domain, with remaining parts taken from reference TRBV9 and TRBJ1-2, reads DSGVTQTPKHLITATGQRVTLRCSPRSGDLSVYWYQQSLDQGLQFLIQYYNGEERAKGNILERFSAQQFPDLHSELNLSSLELGDSALYFCASSGIPGQGPGYGYTFGSGTRLTVV.

The genes are TRBV3-1 and TRBJ2-3, with D perhaps TRBD1 or TRBD2 (5 bases each). The CDR3 consists of 13 residues. V lost 10 bases, J lost 4 bases, and 15 bases lay in between. CDR1 and CDR2 (germline): LGHDT, YNNKEL (reference sequence). CDR3 sequence reads: CATQLRGPDTQYF. DNA of the CDR3: TGTGCCACCCAACTACGGGGCCCAGATACGCAGTATTTT.

The chain links TRBV6-6 to TRBJ2-7, with D unclear. V lost 2 bases and J 2 bases, leaving 4 bases between the germline ends. The CDR3 is 12 residues long. The germline gives CDR1 MNHNY, CDR2 SVGAGI (reference sequence). The chain's CDR3 is CASSYGPYEQYF. CDR3 nucleotide sequence: TGTGCCAGCAGTTACGGACCCTACGAGCAGTACTTC.

This clonotype was found once. The V and J genes are TRBV5-6 and TRBJ2-5; D possibly corresponds to TRBD2 (5 bases). Per the germline V gene, CDR1 is SGHDT and CDR2 is YYEEEE. The CDR3 runs 12 residues. Trimming shortened V by 6 bases and J by 4 bases, and 10 bases separated the two germline ends. In DNA form, the CDR3 reads TGTGCCAGCACCAGCCGGGGAGAGACCCAGTACTTC. Translating gives CASTSRGETQYF.

The V call is TRBV3-1, the J call TRBJ2-7; D gene ambiguous. Germline lookup yields CDR1 LGHDT and CDR2 YNNKEL (reference sequence). V lost 1 base, J lost 3 bases, and 7 bases lay in between. The CDR3 consists of 13 residues. Here the CDR3 reads CASSQGDFYEQYF. In DNA, the CDR3 is TGTGCCAGCAGCCAAGGGGATTTCTACGAGCAGTACTTC.

This clonotype came up once. The genes are TRBV28 and TRBJ2-7; TRBD2 aligns across 11 bases. V shed 5 bases, J shed 0 bases, and the junction held 3 bases outside the gene matches. Germline-derived CDR1 and CDR2 are MDHEN and SYDVKM. This CDR3 is 15 amino acids long. CDR3 DNA sequence: TGTGCCAGCAGTCTCCTAGCGGGAGGCTCCTACGAGCAGTACTTC. As protein: CASSLLAGGSYEQYF.

J is TRBJ2-1 and V is TRBV5-1; TRBD2 agrees at 7 bases. Germline-derived CDR1 and CDR2 are SGHRS and YFSETQ. V lost 1 base and J lost 2; bases outside the gene matches: 0. This CDR3 region has 14 residues. Here the CDR3 reads CASSLTSAYNEQFF. CDR3 in DNA: TGCGCCAGCAGCTTGACTAGCGCCTACAATGAGCAGTTCTTC.

This rearrangement joins TRBV2 to TRBJ2-7; weak D call: TRBD1 (5 bases). V was clipped by 3 bases and J by 6 bases, with 15 bases between them. Per germline, CDR1 SNHLY and CDR2 FYNNEI. The CDR3 totals 14 residues. CDR3 nucleotide sequence: TGTGCCAGCAGTGACTTCCAGGGTGGGTCCGAGCAGTACTTC. This sequence encodes CASSDFQGGSEQYF.

The genes are TRBV3-1 and TRBJ1-1; D not resolved. The CDR3 is made up of 14 amino acids. Trimming pared 4 bases from V and 2 bases from J, leaving 11 bases between. Germline V gene sequence: CDR1 LGHDT, CDR2 YNNKEL (reference sequence). CDR3 DNA sequence: TGTGCCAGCAGCCCTGCAAGGGTAAACACTGAAGCTTTCTTT. As protein: CASSPARVNTEAFF.

The chain carries TRBV5-6 and TRBJ1-2; D is ambiguous. CDR1 is SGHDT and CDR2 is YYEEEE in the germline V gene. V lost 2 bases, J lost 3 bases, and 14 bases lay in between. The CDR3 loop spans 15 amino acids. CDR3 in DNA: TGTGCCAGCAGCTTAGTAGGGCAGGAGCACTATGGCTACACCTTC. The encoded protein is CASSLVGQEHYGYTF.